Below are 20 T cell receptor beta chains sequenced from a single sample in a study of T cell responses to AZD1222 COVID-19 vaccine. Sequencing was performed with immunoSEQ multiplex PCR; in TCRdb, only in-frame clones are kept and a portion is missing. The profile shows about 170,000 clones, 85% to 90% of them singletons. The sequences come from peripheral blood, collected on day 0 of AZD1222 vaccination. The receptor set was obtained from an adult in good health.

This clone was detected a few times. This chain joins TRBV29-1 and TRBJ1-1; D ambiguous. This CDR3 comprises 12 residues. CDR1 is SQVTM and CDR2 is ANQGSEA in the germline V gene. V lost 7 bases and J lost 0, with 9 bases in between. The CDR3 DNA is TGCAGCGCCCGGGCCCTGAACACTGAAGCTTTCTTT. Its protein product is CSARALNTEAFF.

The CDR3 DNA follows: TGTGCCACCAGCACCGACAGGGGGCAAGAGACCCAGTACTTC. This encodes CATSTDRGQETQYF. V and J are TRBV15 and TRBJ2-5; 9 bases align to TRBD1. Trimming took 4 bases from V and 2 from J; bases not matched to a gene: 2. CDR1 is LNHNV and CDR2 is YYDKDF in the germline V gene (reference sequence). The CDR3 is made up of 14 amino acids.

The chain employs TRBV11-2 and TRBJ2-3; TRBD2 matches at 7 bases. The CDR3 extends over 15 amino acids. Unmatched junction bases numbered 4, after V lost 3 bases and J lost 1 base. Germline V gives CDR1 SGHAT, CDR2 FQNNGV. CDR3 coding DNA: TGTGCCAGCAGCTTGGCGGGGGAACGCACAGATACGCAGTATTTT. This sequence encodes CASSLAGERTDTQYF.

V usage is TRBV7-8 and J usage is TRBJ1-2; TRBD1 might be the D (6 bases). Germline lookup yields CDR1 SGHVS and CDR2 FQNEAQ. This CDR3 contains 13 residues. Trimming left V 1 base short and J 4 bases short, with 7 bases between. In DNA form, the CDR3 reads TGTGCCAGCAGCTTAGGAGGGGGCTATGGCTACACCTTC. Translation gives CASSLGGGYGYTF.

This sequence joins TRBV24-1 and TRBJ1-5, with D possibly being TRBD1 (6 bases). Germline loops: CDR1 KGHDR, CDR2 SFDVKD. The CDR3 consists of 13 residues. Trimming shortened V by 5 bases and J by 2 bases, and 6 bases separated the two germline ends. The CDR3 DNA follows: TGTGCCACCAGTGCAGGGGGCAATCAGCCCCAGCATTTT. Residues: CATSAGGNQPQHF.

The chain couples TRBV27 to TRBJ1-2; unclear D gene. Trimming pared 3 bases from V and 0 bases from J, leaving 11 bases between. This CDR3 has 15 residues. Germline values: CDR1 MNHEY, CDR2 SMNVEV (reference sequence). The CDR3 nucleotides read TGTGCCAGCAGTTTTGGGGAAAATTCTAACTATGGCTACACCTTC. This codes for CASSFGENSNYGYTF.

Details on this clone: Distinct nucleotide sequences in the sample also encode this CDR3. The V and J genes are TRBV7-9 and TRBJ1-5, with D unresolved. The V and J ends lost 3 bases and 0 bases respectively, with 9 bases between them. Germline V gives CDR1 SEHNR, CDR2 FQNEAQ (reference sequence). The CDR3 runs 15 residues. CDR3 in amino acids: CASSLGGYSNQPQHF. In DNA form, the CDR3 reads TGTGCCAGCAGCTTGGGCGGGTATAGCAATCAGCCCCAGCATTTT. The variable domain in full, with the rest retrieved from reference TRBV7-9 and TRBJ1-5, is DTGVSQNPRHKITKRGQNVTFRCDPISEHNRLYWYRQTLGQGPEFLTYFQNEAQLEKSRLLSDRFSAERPKGSFSTLEIQRTEQGDSAMYLCASSLGGYSNQPQHFGDGTRLSIL.

The CDR3 DNA reads as TGCAGCGTTGACATGGGACAGGGGGCGGGAGAGACCCAGTACTTC. It codes for CSVDMGQGAGETQYF. The chain recombines TRBV29-1 with TRBJ2-5, with 12 bases matching TRBD1. This CDR3 is 15 amino acids long. J gave up 4 bases and V 3 bases, and 6 bases lay outside the gene matches. From germline, CDR1 is SQVTM and CDR2 ANQGSEA.

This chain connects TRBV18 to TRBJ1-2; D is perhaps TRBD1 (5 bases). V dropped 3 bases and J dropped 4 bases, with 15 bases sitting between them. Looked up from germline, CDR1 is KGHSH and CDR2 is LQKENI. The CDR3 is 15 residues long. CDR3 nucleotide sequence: TGTGCCAGCTCACCCCAATCCCAGGGTGGCTATGGCTACACCTTC. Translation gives CASSPQSQGGYGYTF.

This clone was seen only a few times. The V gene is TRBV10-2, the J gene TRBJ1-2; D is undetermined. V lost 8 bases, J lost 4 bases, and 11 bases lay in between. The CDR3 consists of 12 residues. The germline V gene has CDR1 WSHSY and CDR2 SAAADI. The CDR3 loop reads CASLTDSYGYTF. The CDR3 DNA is TGCGCCAGCTTAACGGATTCCTATGGCTACACCTTC.

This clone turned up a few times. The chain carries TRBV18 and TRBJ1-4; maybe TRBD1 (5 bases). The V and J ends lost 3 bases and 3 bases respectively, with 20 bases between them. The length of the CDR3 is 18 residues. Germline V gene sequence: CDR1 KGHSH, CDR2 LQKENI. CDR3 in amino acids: CASSPSRGHLVANEKLFF. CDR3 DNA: TGTGCCAGCTCACCCTCCCGTGGACACCTCGTGGCTAATGAAAAACTGTTTTTT.

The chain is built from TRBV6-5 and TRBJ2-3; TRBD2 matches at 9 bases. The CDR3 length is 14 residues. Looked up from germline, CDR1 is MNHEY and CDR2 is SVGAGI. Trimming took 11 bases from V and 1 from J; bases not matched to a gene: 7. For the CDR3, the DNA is TGTGCCGTGCAGCGGGGGGCCCGCACAGATACGCAGTATTTT. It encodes CAVQRGARTDTQYF.

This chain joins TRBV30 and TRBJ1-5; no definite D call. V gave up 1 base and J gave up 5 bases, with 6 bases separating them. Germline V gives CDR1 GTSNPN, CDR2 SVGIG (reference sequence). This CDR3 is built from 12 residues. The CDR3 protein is CAWSEDDQPQHF. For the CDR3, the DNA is TGTGCCTGGAGTGAGGACGATCAGCCCCAGCATTTT.

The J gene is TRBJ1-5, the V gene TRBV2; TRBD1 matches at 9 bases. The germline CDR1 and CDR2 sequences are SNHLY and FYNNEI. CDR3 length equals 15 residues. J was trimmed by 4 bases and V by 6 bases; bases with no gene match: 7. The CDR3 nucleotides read TGTGCCAGCAGGGGGGACAGGGTACGAAATCAGCCCCAGCATTTT. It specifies CASRGDRVRNQPQHF. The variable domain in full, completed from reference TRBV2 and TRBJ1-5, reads EPEVTQTPSHQVTQMGQEVILRCVPISNHLYFYWYRQILGQKVEFLVSFYNNEISEKSEIFDDQFSVERPDGSNFTLKIRSTKLEDSAMYFCASRGDRVRNQPQHFGDGTRLSIL.

The CDR3 region is CASSLAAGAASSYEQYF. In DNA form, the CDR3 reads TGTGCCAGCAGCCTGGCGGCGGGGGCCGCAAGCTCCTACGAGCAGTACTTC. This chain links TRBV7-8 with TRBJ2-7, with a possible D match to TRBD2 (7 bases). The CDR3 totals 17 residues. In germline, CDR1 is SGHVS, CDR2 FQNEAQ. V dropped 5 bases and J dropped 0 bases, with 20 bases sitting between them. The full variable domain, rest sourced from reference TRBV7-8 and TRBJ2-7, is GAGVSQSPRYKVAKRGQDVALRCDPISGHVSLFWYQQALGQGPEFLTYFQNEAQLDKSGLPSDRFFAERPEGSVSTLKIQRTQQEDSAVYLCASSLAAGAASSYEQYFGPGTRLTVT.

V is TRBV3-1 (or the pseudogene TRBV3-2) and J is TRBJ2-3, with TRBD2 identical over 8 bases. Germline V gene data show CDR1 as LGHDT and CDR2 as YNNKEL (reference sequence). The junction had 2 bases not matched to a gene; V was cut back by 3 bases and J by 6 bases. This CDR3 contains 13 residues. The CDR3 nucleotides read TGTGCCAGCAGCCAGGGACTAGTCGATACGCAGTATTTT. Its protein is CASSQGLVDTQYF.

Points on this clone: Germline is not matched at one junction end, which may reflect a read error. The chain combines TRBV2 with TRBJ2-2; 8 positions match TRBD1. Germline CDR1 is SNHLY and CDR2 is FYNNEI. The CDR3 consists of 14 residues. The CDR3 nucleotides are TGTGCCAGCAGTCGCCAGGGGGCTGATGGGGGGCTGTTTTTT. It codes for CASSRQGADGGLFF.

CDR3 nucleotides: TGCGCCAGCAGCCCCGCCGGTAGCAATCAGCCCCAGCATTTT. As protein: CASSPAGSNQPQHF. This chain joins TRBV5-1 and TRBJ1-5; the D is unclear. V lost 4 bases, J lost 0 bases, and 8 bases lay in between. Germline CDR1 SGHRS, CDR2 YFSETQ. The CDR3 is made up of 14 amino acids.

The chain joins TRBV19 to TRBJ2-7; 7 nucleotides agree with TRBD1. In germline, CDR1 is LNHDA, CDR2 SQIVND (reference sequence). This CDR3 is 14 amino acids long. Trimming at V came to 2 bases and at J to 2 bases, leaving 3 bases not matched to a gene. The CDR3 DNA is TGTGCCAGTAGTATATCTCAGGGGGCCTACGAGCAGTACTTC. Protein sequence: CASSISQGAYEQYF. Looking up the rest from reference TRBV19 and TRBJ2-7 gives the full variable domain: DGGITQSPKYLFRKEGQNVTLSCEQNLNHDAMYWYRQDPGQGLRLIYYSQIVNDFQKGDIAEGYSVSREKKESFPLTVTSAQKNPTAFYLCASSISQGAYEQYFGPGTRLTVT.

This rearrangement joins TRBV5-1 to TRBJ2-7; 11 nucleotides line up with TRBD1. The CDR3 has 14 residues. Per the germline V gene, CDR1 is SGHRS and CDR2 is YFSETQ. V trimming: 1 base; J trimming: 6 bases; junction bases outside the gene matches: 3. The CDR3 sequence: CASSLTGTGGEQYV. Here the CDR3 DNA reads TGCGCCAGCAGCTTGACCGGGACAGGGGGCGAGCAGTACGTC.